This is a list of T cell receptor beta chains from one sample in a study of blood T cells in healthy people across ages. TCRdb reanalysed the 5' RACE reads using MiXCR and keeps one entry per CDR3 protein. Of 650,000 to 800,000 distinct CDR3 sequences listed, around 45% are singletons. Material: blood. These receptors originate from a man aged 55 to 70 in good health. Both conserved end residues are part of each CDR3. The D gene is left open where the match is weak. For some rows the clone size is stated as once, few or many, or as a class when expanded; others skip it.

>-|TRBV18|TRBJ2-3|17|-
CASSPRTETLGADTQYF
TGTGCCAGCTCACCGAGGACAGAGACGCTAGGTGCAGATACGCAGTATTTT
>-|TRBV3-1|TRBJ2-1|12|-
CASSRLPGEQFF
TGTGCCAGCAGCAGACTTCCCGGTGAGCAGTTCTTC
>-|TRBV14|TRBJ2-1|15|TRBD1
CASSYRDRVRNEQFF
TGTGCCAGCAGCTACCGGGACAGGGTGCGCAATGAGCAGTTCTTC
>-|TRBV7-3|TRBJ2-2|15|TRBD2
CASSLTGTSFGELFF
TGTGCCAGCAGCTTAACCGGGACTAGCTTCGGGGAGCTGTTTTTT
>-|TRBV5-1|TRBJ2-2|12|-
CASSKGAGELFF
TGCGCCAGCAGTAAGGGGGCCGGGGAGCTGTTTTTT
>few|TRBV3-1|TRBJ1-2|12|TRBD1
CASSPGQGCYTF
TGTGCCAGCAGCCCTGGACAGGGGTGCTACACCTTC
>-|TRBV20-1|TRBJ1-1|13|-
CSASEGRYTEAFF
TGCAGTGCTAGCGAGGGACGGTACACTGAAGCTTTCTTT
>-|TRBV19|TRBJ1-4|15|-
CASTFQSFTREKLFF
TGTGCCAGTACGTTCCAGAGTTTTACACGAGAGAAACTGTTTTTT
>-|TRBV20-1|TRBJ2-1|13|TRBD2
CSAMGGIYNEQFF
TGCAGTGCTATGGGGGGGATCTACAATGAGCAGTTCTTC
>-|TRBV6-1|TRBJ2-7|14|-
CASGSKGFSYEQYF
TGTGCCAGCGGGTCGAAGGGGTTCTCCTACGAGCAGTACTTC
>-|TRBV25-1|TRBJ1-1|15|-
CASSEFEGGNTEAFF
TGTGCCAGCAGTGAATTTGAGGGCGGAAACACTGAAGCTTTCTTT
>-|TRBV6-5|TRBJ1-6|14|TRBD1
CASRGDRGDSPLHF
TGTGCCAGCAGAGGGGACAGGGGAGATTCACCCCTCCACTTT
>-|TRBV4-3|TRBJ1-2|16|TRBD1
CASSQEQGGIGYGYTF
TGCGCCAGCAGCCAAGAACAGGGGGGGATTGGCTACGGCTACACCTTC
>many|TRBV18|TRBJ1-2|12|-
CASSPGQGGYTF
TGTGCCAGCTCACCGGGACAAGGAGGTTACACCTTC
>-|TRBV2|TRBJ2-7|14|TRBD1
CASSDWDRYYEQYF
TGTGCCAGCAGTGATTGGGACAGATACTACGAGCAGTACTTC
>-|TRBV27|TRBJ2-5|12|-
CASGITRETQYF
TGTGCCAGCGGCATCACCCGGGAGACCCAGTACTTC
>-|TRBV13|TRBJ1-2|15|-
CASSSSVDRQDGYTF
TGTGCCAGCAGCTCATCCGTTGACAGGCAGGACGGCTACACCTTC
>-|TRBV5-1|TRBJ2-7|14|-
CASSPRGNDYEQYF
TGCGCCAGCAGCCCCCGGGGGAACGACTACGAGCAGTACTTC
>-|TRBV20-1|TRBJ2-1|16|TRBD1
CSARDQGQGARNEQFF
TGCAGTGCTAGAGATCAGGGACAGGGGGCTAGGAATGAGCAGTTCTTC
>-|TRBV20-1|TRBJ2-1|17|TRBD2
CSALGLAGSIPYNEQFF
TGCAGTGCTTTAGGACTAGCGGGATCTATCCCCTACAATGAGCAGTTCTTC
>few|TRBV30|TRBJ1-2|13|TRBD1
CAWSRDSIYGYTF
TGTGCCTGGAGTAGGGACAGTATCTATGGCTACACCTTC
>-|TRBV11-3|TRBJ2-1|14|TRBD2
CASSLKRGINEQFF
TGTGCCAGCAGCCTTAAGCGGGGTATAAATGAGCAGTTCTTC